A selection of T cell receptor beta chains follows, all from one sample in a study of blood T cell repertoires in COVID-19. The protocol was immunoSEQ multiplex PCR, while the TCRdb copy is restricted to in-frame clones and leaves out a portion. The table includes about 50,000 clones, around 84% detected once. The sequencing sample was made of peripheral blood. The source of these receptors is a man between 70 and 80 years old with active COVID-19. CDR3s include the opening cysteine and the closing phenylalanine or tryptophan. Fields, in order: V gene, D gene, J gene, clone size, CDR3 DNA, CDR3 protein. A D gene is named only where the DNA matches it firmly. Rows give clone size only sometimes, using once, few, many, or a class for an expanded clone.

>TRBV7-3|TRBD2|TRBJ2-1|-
TGTGCCAGCAGCTTAGAAGCGGGGGCTATTAATGAGCAGTTCTTC
CASSLEAGAINEQFF
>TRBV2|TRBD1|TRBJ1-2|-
TGTGCCAGCAGTGAAGCCGGCAGGGGGCCAGGTGGCTACACCTTC
CASSEAGRGPGGYTF
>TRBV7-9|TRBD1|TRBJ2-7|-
TGTGCCAGCAGCTTACAGGGGGCGAAAGTAGGGCAGTACTTC
CASSLQGAKVGQYF
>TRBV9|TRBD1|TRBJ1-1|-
TGTGCCAGCAGCGGGGACAGGGCTGAAGCTTTCTTT
CASSGDRAEAFF
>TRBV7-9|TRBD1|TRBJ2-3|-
TGTGCCAGCAGCTTAGGGACAGGGGTCCCAGATACGCAGTATTTT
CASSLGTGVPDTQYF
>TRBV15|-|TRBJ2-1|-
TGTGCCACCAGCAGAGCGGAGCGGACCATCTACAATGAGCAGTTCTTC
CATSRAERTIYNEQFF
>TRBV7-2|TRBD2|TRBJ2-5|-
TGTGCCAGCAGCGCACGGACTAGCGGGAGGCCATTGGAGACCCAGTACTTC
CASSARTSGRPLETQYF
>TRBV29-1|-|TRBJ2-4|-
TGCAGCGTTGCAATAGCCAAAAACATTCAGTACTTC
CSVAIAKNIQYF
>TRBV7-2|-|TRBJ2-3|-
TGTGCCAGCAGAACCGGAGGGGATACGCAGTATTTT
CASRTGGDTQYF
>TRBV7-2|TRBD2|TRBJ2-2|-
TGTGCCAGCAGCTTAGGAGCGGGAAACACCGGGGAGCTGTTTTTT
CASSLGAGNTGELFF
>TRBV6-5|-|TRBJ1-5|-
TGTGCCAGCCAGGGTTGGGCGAATAGCAATCAGCCGCTGCATTTT
CASQGWANSNQPLHF
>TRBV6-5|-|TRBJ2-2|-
TGTGCCAGCAGTATGGACAGCGGGGAGCTGTTTTTT
CASSMDSGELFF
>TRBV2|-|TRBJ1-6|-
TGTGCCAGCTGCGTGCTAAGCTATAATTCACCCCTCCACTTT
CASCVLSYNSPLHF
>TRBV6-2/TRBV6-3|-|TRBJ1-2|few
TGTGCCAGCAGTTACAACAGGGATAATGGCTACACCTTC
CASSYNRDNGYTF
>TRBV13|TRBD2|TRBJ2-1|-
TGTGCCAGCAGCTTTCTTGCGGGGGACGAGCAGTTCTTC
CASSFLAGDEQFF
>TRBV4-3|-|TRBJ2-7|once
TGCGCCAGCAGCCAAGACGGGACTTCTTCCCATTACGAGCAGTACTTC
CASSQDGTSSHYEQYF
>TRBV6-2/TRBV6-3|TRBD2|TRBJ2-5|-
TGTGCCAGCAGTCGAGGAATAGCGGGATCTGAGACCCAGTACTTC
CASSRGIAGSETQYF
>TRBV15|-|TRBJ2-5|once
TGTGCCACCAGCAGGGAGTTTCGAGAGACCCAGTACTTC
CATSREFRETQYF
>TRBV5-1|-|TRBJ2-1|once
TGCGCCAGCAGCTTGGCCTCCCTCGATGAGCAGTTCTTC
CASSLASLDEQFF
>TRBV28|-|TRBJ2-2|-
TGTGCCAGCAGTTTAGGGACTCAGGGCGGCGGGGAGCTGTTTTTT
CASSLGTQGGGELFF
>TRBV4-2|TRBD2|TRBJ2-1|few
TGTGCCAGCAGCCAGCGGACTAGCAGTTCGATGGATGAGCAGTTCTTC
CASSQRTSSSMDEQFF
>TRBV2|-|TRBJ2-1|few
TGTGCCAGCAGTAGACTAGGTTACAATGAGCAGTTCTTC
CASSRLGYNEQFF
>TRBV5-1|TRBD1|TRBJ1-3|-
TGCGCCAGCAGCTCTATGACAGGGGGCAGTTCTGGAAACACCATATATTTT
CASSSMTGGSSGNTIYF
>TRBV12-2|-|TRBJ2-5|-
TGTGCAAGTCGCTCCCCAGGGGAAGGCGAAGAGACCCAGTACTTC
CASRSPGEGEETQYF
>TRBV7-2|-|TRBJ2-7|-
TGTGCCAGCAGCTTAGCGGCTAGCGTGAGCTCCTACGAGCAGTACTTC
CASSLAASVSSYEQYF
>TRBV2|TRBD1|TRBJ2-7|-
TGTGCCAGCAGCGGACAGGGCCCCTACGAGCAGTACTTC
CASSGQGPYEQYF
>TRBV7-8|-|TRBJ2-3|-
TGTGCCAGCAGCTTAGGAAGTAGCGCGCGGCAGTATTTT
CASSLGSSARQYF
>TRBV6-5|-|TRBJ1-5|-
TGTGCCAGCAGCAGGGAAACTTTGGGGCCCCAGCATTTT
CASSRETLGPQHF
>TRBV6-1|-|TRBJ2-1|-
TGTGCCAGCAGTGAAGAAGGACGTGGGAGCGATGAGCAGTTCTTC
CASSEEGRGSDEQFF
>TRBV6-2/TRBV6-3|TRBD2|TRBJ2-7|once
TGTGCCAGCAGTTACCCGAGCGGGAGGGGCTCCTACGAGCAGTACTTC
CASSYPSGRGSYEQYF
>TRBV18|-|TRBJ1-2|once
TGTGCCAGCTCACAGAGCTATGGCTACACCTTC
CASSQSYGYTF
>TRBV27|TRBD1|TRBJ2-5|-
TGTGCCAGTTCGACAGGGGGCTGGGAGACCCAGTACTTC
CASSTGGWETQYF
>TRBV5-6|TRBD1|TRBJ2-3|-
TGTGCCAGCAGCATCGACAGGGCGGCAGGGCAGTATTTT
CASSIDRAAGQYF
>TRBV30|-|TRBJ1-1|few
TGTGCCTGGAGCCATCAAAACAGGTTGGGGACTGAAGCTTTCTTT
CAWSHQNRLGTEAFF
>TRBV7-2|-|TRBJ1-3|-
TGTGCCAGCAGCCCCAGGGGTACTGGAAACACCATATATTTT
CASSPRGTGNTIYF
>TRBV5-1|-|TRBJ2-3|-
TGCGCCAGCAGCCCCCCCGCCAGCGGGAGCACAGATACGCAGTATTTT
CASSPPASGSTDTQYF
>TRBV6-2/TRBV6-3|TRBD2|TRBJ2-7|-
TGTGCCAGCAGTTACCGCGGGACTAGTAGTTTCCGTGGCGAGCAGTACTTC
CASSYRGTSSFRGEQYF
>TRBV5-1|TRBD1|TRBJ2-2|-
TGCGCCAGCAGCTCTAAACCGACAGGGACAGGCAACGGGGAGCTGTTTTTT
CASSSKPTGTGNGELFF
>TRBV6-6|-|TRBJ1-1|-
TGTGCCAGCAGTTACCGGGGGAGGGAAAATGAAGCTTTCTTT
CASSYRGRENEAFF
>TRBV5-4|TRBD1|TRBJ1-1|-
TGTGCCAGCAGACTGACAGGGGGCGCGGGTGAAGCTTTCTTT
CASRLTGGAGEAFF
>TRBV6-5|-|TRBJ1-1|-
TGTGCCAGCAGTTACCGCCCCCGGGGGAACACTGAAGCTTTCTTT
CASSYRPRGNTEAFF
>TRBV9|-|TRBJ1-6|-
TGTGCCAGCAGCCCCAGCCCTACAGGGAGGGGGTCACCCCTCCACTTT
CASSPSPTGRGSPLHF
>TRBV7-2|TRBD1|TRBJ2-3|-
TGTGCCAGCAGCTTCGCAGGGGGCTCTTTTACAGATACGCAGTATTTT
CASSFAGGSFTDTQYF